The clone carrying this TCR beta chain was counted only a few times. The sample belongs to a study of blood T cell repertoires in COVID-19. In the source study's methods: Counts of nucleated cells, estimated from reference gene primer amplification, were obtained. Generated by immunoSEQ multiplex PCR, the TCRdb table keeps only in-frame clones and is missing some. V and J calls and clone size are as listed in that table; D and trimming were resolved from the DNA. The sample carries around 160,000 clones, around 84% recorded once. The CDR3 covers 16 residues. The germline V gene encodes CDR1 LGHNA and CDR2 YNFKEQ. After removal of 0 bases from V and 6 bases from J, the junction contained 7 bases not matched to a gene.

The receptor's source is a woman between 50 and 59 years old who had been exposed to COVID-19. Input material: PBMCs or T cells enriched from blood (not recorded which). This sequence joins TRBV4-2 and TRBJ2-3, with 9 bases matching TRBD2. CDR3: CASSQDGGGAGDTQYF. CDR3 sequence (DNA): TGTGCCAGCAGCCAAGACGGCGGGGGGGCAGGGGATACGCAGTATTTT.